These 30 T cell receptor beta chains share one sample of origin, sequenced in a study of identical twins. TCRdb called the 5' RACE reads again in MiXCR, with one record for every CDR3 protein. The table has about 920,000 distinct CDR3 sequences, 12% seen once. Another study also made use of these data, one on yellow fever vaccine responses in identical twins.

Sequenced material: PBMCs. The receptor source for this set is a young woman in good health.

This clonotype has more than one count but fewer than ten. The gene calls are TRBV7-9 and TRBJ1-2, with D possibly being TRBD1 (6 bases). The CDR3 covers 16 residues. The germline V gene has CDR1 SEHNR and CDR2 FQNEAQ (reference sequence). Trimming cost V 5 bases and J 4 bases, with 20 bases left between them. CDR3 region: CASSPATGNPTYGYTF. CDR3 coding DNA: TGTGCCAGCAGCCCCGCCACAGGGAATCCCACCTATGGCTACACCTTC. Based on the CDR3 plus reference TRBV7-9 and TRBJ1-2, the full variable domain is DTGVSQNPRHKITKRGQNVTFRCDPISEHNRLYWYRQTLGQGPEFLTYFQNEAQLEKSRLLSDRFSAERPKGSFSTLEIQRTEQGDSAMYLCASSPATGNPTYGYTFGSGTRLTVV.

The chain couples TRBV14 to TRBJ1-1, with a possible D match to TRBD1 (5 bases). Germline V lookup: CDR1 SGHDN, CDR2 FVKESK. Trimming shortened V by 4 bases and J by 5 bases, and 17 bases separated the two germline ends. The CDR3 has 15 amino acids. This chain's CDR3 is CASSPFGALGTEAFF. The CDR3 nucleotides read TGTGCCAGCAGCCCTTTCGGGGCGCTGGGGACTGAAGCTTTCTTT.

The J gene is TRBJ1-1, the V gene TRBV7-2, with 8 bases lining up with TRBD1. The trim removed 5 bases at V and 1 base at J, leaving 12 bases unmatched. The CDR3 is 17 amino acids. CDR1 and CDR2 from the germline V gene are SGHTA and FQGNSA. The CDR3 nucleotides read TGTGCCAGCAGCGCCGACAGGGGAACGAAGGCGAACACTGAAGCTTTCTTT. This translates into CASSADRGTKANTEAFF.

This clonotype was detected ten times or more. The chain carries TRBV6-5 and TRBJ2-1; 7 bases agree with TRBD1. There are 12 residues in the CDR3. With V trimmed by 5 bases and J by 8 bases, 3 bases remained unmatched. Germline V lookup: CDR1 MNHEY, CDR2 SVGAGI. The CDR3 DNA reads TGTGCCAGCAGTCCGACAGGGTATGAGCAGTTCTTC. Protein product: CASSPTGYEQFF.

V usage is TRBV24-1 and J usage is TRBJ2-2; D remains unclear. The CDR3 sequence is 13 residues long. The germline V and J ends were trimmed by 6 bases and 5 bases, with 9 bases remaining between them. From germline, CDR1 is KGHDR and CDR2 SFDVKD. The CDR3 nucleotides read TGTGCCACCAGTCCCGTCCCGACCGGGGAGCTGTTTTTT. Translation: CATSPVPTGELFF.

This clonotype was observed a few times. This sequence joins TRBV2 and TRBJ2-7; the D gene is possibly TRBD1 (6 bases). The CDR3 runs to 15 residues. From germline, CDR1 is SNHLY and CDR2 FYNNEI. Trimming removed 2 bases from V and 4 bases from J, with 15 bases in between. CDR3 in amino acids: CASSEMGAPIYEQYF. The DNA of the CDR3 is TGTGCCAGCAGTGAAATGGGGGCTCCCATTTACGAGCAGTACTTC.

The V gene is TRBV5-8, the J gene TRBJ2-1, with TRBD1 identical over 9 bases. V lost 8 bases and J lost 3; bases outside the gene matches: 9. This CDR3 has 15 residues. In germline, CDR1 is SGHTS, CDR2 YDEGEE. The CDR3 is CARGQGLRFYNEQFF. Written as DNA, the CDR3 is TGTGCCAGGGGACAGGGACTTCGTTTCTACAATGAGCAGTTCTTC.

The chain carries TRBV28 and TRBJ2-7, with TRBD2 matching 15 bases. J was trimmed by 3 bases and V by 5 bases; bases with no gene match: 8. The CDR3 has 17 amino acids. Germline assignment: CDR1 MDHEN and CDR2 SYDVKM. Here the CDR3 DNA reads TGTGCCAGCAGTGTGGGGGGGACTAGCGGGGGGTTCTACGAGCAGTACGTC. Its translation: CASSVGGTSGGFYEQYV.

The chain has TRBV20-1 and TRBJ2-1; 8 bases agree with TRBD2. V trimming: 6 bases; J trimming: 0 bases; junction bases outside the gene matches: 7. Per the germline V gene, CDR1 is DFQATT and CDR2 is SNEGSKA (reference sequence). CDR3 size: 15 residues. CDR3 nucleotide sequence: TGCAGTGCACTTAGCGGGGACTTCTCCTACAATGAGCAGTTCTTC. Its protein product is CSALSGDFSYNEQFF.

This clonotype was observed a few times. J is TRBJ2-1 and V is TRBV3-1; D may be TRBD1 (6 bases). This CDR3 spans 15 amino acids. Per the germline V gene, CDR1 is LGHDT and CDR2 is YNNKEL (reference sequence). Trimming left V 5 bases short and J 3 bases short, with 14 bases between. The CDR3 sequence is CASSVQGLNYNEQFF. CDR3 in DNA: TGTGCCAGCAGCGTACAGGGATTAAACTACAATGAGCAGTTCTTC.

The gene calls are TRBV20-1 and TRBJ2-7; the match to TRBD2 covers 7 bases. This CDR3 spans 13 amino acids. The germline V gene has CDR1 DFQATT and CDR2 SNEGSKA (reference sequence). V lost 3 bases and J lost 0; bases outside the gene matches: 2. The CDR3 coding sequence is TGCAGTGCTAGTACGGGGGGCTCCTACGAGCAGTACGTC. The encoded protein is CSASTGGSYEQYV.

V is TRBV19 and J is TRBJ2-7, with 14 bases matching TRBD2. The CDR3 length is 16 residues. Unmatched junction bases numbered 7, after V lost 0 bases and J lost 9 bases. Germline V lookup: CDR1 LNHDA, CDR2 SQIVND (reference sequence). The CDR3 region has the DNA TGTGCCAGTAGTATAGAACCGGGACTAGCGGGAGCTGGGCAGTACTTC. Residues: CASSIEPGLAGAGQYF.

In this sample, this clonotype turned up a few times. The chain links TRBV10-3 to TRBJ2-5, with a possible D match to TRBD1 (6 bases). The CDR3 sequence is 13 residues long. Trimming removed 4 bases from V and 3 bases from J, with 9 bases in between. Germline CDR1 is ENHRY and CDR2 is SYGVKD. CDR3 region: CAISGNREETQYF. The DNA for the CDR3 is TGTGCCATCAGTGGAAACAGGGAAGAGACCCAGTACTTC.

This clonotype was seen a handful of times. The CDR3 nucleotides read TGTGCCAGCAGCCAAGAAGGGGGACCCTTTCTAGCGGGGGGAAATACGCAGTATTTT. It encodes CASSQEGGPFLAGGNTQYF. The chain carries TRBV4-2 and TRBJ2-3; 11 bases line up with TRBD2. The CDR3 runs to 19 residues. Trimming cost V 0 bases and J 7 bases; bases outside gene matches: 15. Germline V gene sequence: CDR1 LGHNA, CDR2 YNFKEQ.

The chain uses TRBV24-1 and TRBJ2-1, with 11 bases fitting TRBD2. The CDR3 is made up of 17 amino acids. The junction had 8 bases not matched to a gene; V was cut back by 4 bases and J by 4 bases. Germline values: CDR1 KGHDR, CDR2 SFDVKD. The DNA of the CDR3 is TGTGCCACCAGTGACCCTCCAGGGACTAGCGGTTACAATGAGCAGTTCTTC. It encodes CATSDPPGTSGYNEQFF.

This clonotype was counted only a few times. V and J are TRBV5-5 and TRBJ2-7, with D hard to call. The CDR3 has 16 amino acids. Trimming took off 2 bases at V and 0 bases at J, with 15 bases between the two ends. Germline V gene lookup returns CDR1 SGHKS and CDR2 YYEKEE (reference sequence). CDR3 in amino acids: CASSLVGQFSSYEQYV. The CDR3 nucleotides read TGTGCCAGCAGCTTAGTTGGGCAGTTTTCCTCCTACGAGCAGTACGTC.

The V and J genes are TRBV27 and TRBJ1-2; D unresolved. V lost 4 bases and J 0 bases, leaving 15 bases between the germline ends. The CDR3 runs 16 residues. Looked up from germline, CDR1 is MNHEY and CDR2 is SMNVEV (reference sequence). CDR3 protein: CASSSVYGEANYGYTF. CDR3 sequence (DNA): TGTGCCAGCAGTTCTGTCTACGGCGAAGCTAACTATGGCTACACCTTC.

The table lists this clonotype with a few counts. This sequence joins TRBV6-6 and TRBJ2-1, with D perhaps assigned TRBD1 or TRBD2 (5 bases each). V was cut by 11 bases and J by 11 bases, with 16 bases left in between. This CDR3 contains 11 residues. Germline loops: CDR1 MNHNY, CDR2 SVGAGI (reference sequence). The CDR3 is CALGAGSQQFF. The CDR3 nucleotides read TGTGCCCTCGGGGCAGGATCGCAGCAGTTCTTC.

The genes are TRBV7-8 and TRBJ2-1; 11 bases line up with TRBD2. With V trimmed by 2 bases and J by 14 bases, 8 bases remained unmatched. The length of the CDR3 is 14 residues. CDR1 and CDR2 from the germline V gene are SGHVS and FQNEAQ. The CDR3 is CASSLLASGGPEFF. DNA of the CDR3: TGTGCCAGCAGCTTATTAGCTAGCGGGGGGCCCGAGTTCTTC.

J is TRBJ2-2 and V is TRBV24-1; no definite D call. There are 13 residues in the CDR3. V was shortened by 5 bases and J by 4 bases, with 7 bases between the two germline ends. Per germline, CDR1 KGHDR and CDR2 SFDVKD. The CDR3 DNA reads as TGTGCCACCAGTGCCAGATCCACCGGGGAGCTGTTTTTT. Translating gives CATSARSTGELFF.

A few counts support this clonotype. This chain joins TRBV18 and TRBJ2-7, with D uncertain. Deletions cut 3 bases from V and 10 bases from J, with 16 bases between. The CDR3 runs 13 residues. Germline assignment: CDR1 KGHSH and CDR2 LQKENI. The DNA of the CDR3 is TGTGCCAGCTCACCTCAGAACCAACTCGGCCAGTACGTC. Protein: CASSPQNQLGQYV.

This clonotype occurred a few times. The V gene is TRBV6-1, the J gene TRBJ2-2; TRBD2 agrees at 9 bases. The CDR3 length is 17 residues. CDR1 MNHNS and CDR2 SASEGT come from the germline V gene. V lost 7 bases and J lost 0; bases outside the gene matches: 9. The chain's CDR3 is CASTLGLAGSNTGELFF. CDR3 DNA: TGTGCCAGCACCCTGGGGCTAGCGGGGTCGAACACCGGGGAGCTGTTTTTT.

V is TRBV12-3 or TRBV12-4 and J is TRBJ2-7; D is perhaps TRBD1 (5 bases). The germline V and J ends were trimmed by 3 bases and 5 bases, with 11 bases remaining between them. This CDR3 has 13 residues. The CDR3 loop is CASSFMGLDEQYF. In DNA, the CDR3 is TGTGCCAGCAGTTTCATGGGGCTCGACGAGCAGTACTTC.

This clonotype was seen a few times. The chain links TRBV24-1 to TRBJ2-1, with 11 bases identical to TRBD1. CDR3 length equals 15 residues. Germline V gene lookup returns CDR1 KGHDR and CDR2 SFDVKD. V shed 9 bases, J shed 7 bases, and the junction held 10 bases outside the gene matches. The CDR3 spells CATGRMGTGGNEQFF. The CDR3 DNA reads TGTGCCACCGGACGAATGGGGACAGGGGGTAATGAGCAGTTCTTC.

This clonotype occurred many times. CDR3 sequence reads: CATSLWLAGKDTQYF. CDR3 coding DNA: TGTGCCACCAGCCTCTGGCTAGCGGGAAAAGATACGCAGTATTTT. The chain employs TRBV15 and TRBJ2-3; 9 bases map to TRBD2. The CDR3 covers 15 residues. Germline-derived CDR1 and CDR2 are LNHNV and YYDKDF (reference sequence). Trimming took 5 bases from V and 5 from J; bases not matched to a gene: 8.

The rearrangement joins TRBV4-1 to TRBJ2-5; D unresolved. Trimming shortened V by 8 bases and J by 5 bases, and 18 bases separated the two germline ends. This CDR3 region has 14 residues. Looked up from germline, CDR1 is MGHRA and CDR2 is YSYEKL. CDR3 region: CASSKQAGPETQYF. The CDR3 DNA reads as TGCGCCAGCTCAAAGCAGGCAGGCCCCGAGACCCAGTACTTC.

This clonotype was recorded a few times. This rearrangement joins TRBV24-1 to TRBJ2-1, with TRBD2 as a possible D gene (7 bases). The CDR3 has 18 amino acids. Trimming removed 2 bases at V and 8 bases at J, with 24 bases between. The germline V gene encodes CDR1 KGHDR and CDR2 SFDVKD. The CDR3 DNA reads as TGTGCCACCAGTGATTACAAGCGGGGAACAGGGATGGGGCATGAGCAGTTCTTC. Translated: CATSDYKRGTGMGHEQFF.

This clonotype has at least ten counts. The DNA of the CDR3 is TGCAGCGTTGGACAGGGGGCCAATCAGCCCCAGCATTTT. This sequence encodes CSVGQGANQPQHF. The chain uses TRBV29-1 and TRBJ1-5; 10 nucleotides match TRBD1. The V gene end was trimmed by 4 bases and the J gene end by 3 bases; junction bases not matched to a gene: 0. CDR3 length equals 13 residues. Germline CDR1 and CDR2: SQVTM and ANQGSEA.

With regard to this clonotype: One end of the junction is discordant with germline, which a read error may explain. V and J are TRBV20-1 and TRBJ2-1; 10 positions agree with TRBD2. This CDR3 region has 15 residues. Germline-derived CDR1 and CDR2 are DFQATT and SNEGSKA (reference sequence). The CDR3 spells CCARDGLAVYNEQFF. As DNA, the CDR3 is TGCTGTGCTAGAGATGGACTAGCGGTCTACAATGAGCAGTTCTTC.

There are many counts of this clonotype. The rearrangement uses TRBV2 and TRBJ1-1; unclear D gene. Trimming took off 6 bases at V and 1 base at J, with 6 bases between the two ends. This CDR3 has 12 residues. CDR1 and CDR2 from the germline V gene are SNHLY and FYNNEI. CDR3 sequence (DNA): TGTGCCAGCAGCCCAGCGAACACTGAAGCTTTCTTT. Translated: CASSPANTEAFF.